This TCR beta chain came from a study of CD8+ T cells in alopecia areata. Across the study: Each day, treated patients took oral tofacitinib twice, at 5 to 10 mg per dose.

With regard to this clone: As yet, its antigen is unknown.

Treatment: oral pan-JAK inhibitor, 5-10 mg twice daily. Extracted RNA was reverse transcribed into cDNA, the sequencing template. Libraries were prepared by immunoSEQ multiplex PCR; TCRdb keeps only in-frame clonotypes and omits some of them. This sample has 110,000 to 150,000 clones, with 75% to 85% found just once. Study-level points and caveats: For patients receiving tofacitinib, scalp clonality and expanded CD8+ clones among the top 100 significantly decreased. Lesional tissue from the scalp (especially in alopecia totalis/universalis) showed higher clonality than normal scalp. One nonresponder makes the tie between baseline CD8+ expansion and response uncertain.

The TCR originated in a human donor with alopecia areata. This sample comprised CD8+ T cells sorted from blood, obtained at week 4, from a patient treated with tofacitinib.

The chain's CDR3 is CASSVLNPGGEAFF. The CDR3 nucleotides are TGTGCCAGCAGTGTATTGAACCCAGGCGGAGAAGCTTTCTTT. The chain carries TRBV27 and TRBJ1-1; no clear D. V gave up 5 bases and J gave up 8 bases, with 18 bases separating them. CDR1 is MNHEY, CDR2 SMNVEV, per germline (reference sequence). The CDR3 totals 14 residues.